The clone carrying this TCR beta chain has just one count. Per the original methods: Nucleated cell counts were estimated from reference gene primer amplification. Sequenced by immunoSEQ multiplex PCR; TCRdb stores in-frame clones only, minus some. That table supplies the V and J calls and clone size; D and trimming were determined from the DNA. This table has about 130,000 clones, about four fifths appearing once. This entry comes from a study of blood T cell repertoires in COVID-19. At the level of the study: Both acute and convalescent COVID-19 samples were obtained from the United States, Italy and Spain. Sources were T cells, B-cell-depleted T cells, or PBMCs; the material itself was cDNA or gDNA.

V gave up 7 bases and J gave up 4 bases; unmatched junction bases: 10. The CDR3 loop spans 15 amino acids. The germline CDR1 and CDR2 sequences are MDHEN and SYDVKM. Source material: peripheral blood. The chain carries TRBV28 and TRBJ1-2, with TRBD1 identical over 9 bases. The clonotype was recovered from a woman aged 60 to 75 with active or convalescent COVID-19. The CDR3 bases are TGTGCCAGCACCCTACGGGACAGGGCCACCTATGGCTACACCTTC. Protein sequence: CASTLRDRATYGYTF.